This T cell receptor beta chain stems from a study of regulatory T cells in long-lasting Graves disease. Both iRepertoire HTBI primers and Arm-PCR of CDR3 regions were used to build the TCR beta libraries. Each CDR3 protein is one row after TCRdb ran MiXCR on the multiplex PCR reads. This sample has 350,000 to 400,000 distinct CDR3 sequences, with roughly 16% found just once. Trimming removed 3 bases from V and 0 bases from J, with 15 bases in between. This CDR3 region has 16 residues. Germline CDR1 KGHSH, CDR2 LQKENI. This clonotype was detected many times. The time point: newly diagnosed GD, antithyroid drugs for less than 3 months. Extracted PBMC RNA gave rise to the TCR library. These data were likewise used in another study, on T cells in Graves' hyperthyroidism and ophthalmopathy.

The source material was peripheral blood mononuclear cells (PBMCs), sampled at new diagnosis, from a patient treated with antithyroid drugs. V gene TRBV18 combines with J gene TRBJ2-7, with D tentatively TRBD2 (6 bases). The receptor was isolated from a woman under 30 with Graves disease. The CDR3 nucleotides are TGTGCCAGCTCACCCCGGGGGTGGGACGGCTCCTACGAGCAGTACTTC. It translates to CASSPRGWDGSYEQYF.